This TCR beta chain derives from a study of T cells in Graves' hyperthyroidism and ophthalmopathy. This clonotype was recorded at least ten times. This CDR3 region has 17 residues. Germline V gene lookup returns CDR1 SGHVS and CDR2 FQNEAQ. Unmatched junction bases numbered 12, after V lost 5 bases and J lost 7 bases. The TCR beta CDR3 regions underwent amplification using RNA transcripts as the source. The study used the HTBI primer set for a first-round RT-PCR of the TCR CDR3. TCRdb re-called the multiplex PCR reads through MiXCR, storing one row per CDR3 protein. The sample shows hundreds of thousands of distinct CDR3 sequences, more than 20% of them seen only once.

The chain recombines TRBV7-8 with TRBJ1-5; 12 nucleotides line up with TRBD1. The sample comprised blood. This sequence was found in a woman in her thirties or forties with Graves' ophthalmopathy. CDR3 DNA: TGTGCCAGCAGCCGTTACGGGGGACAGGGGGCTGGGCAGCCCCAGCATTTT. Residues: CASSRYGGQGAGQPQHF.